Below are 5 T cell receptor beta chains sequenced from a single sample in a study of blood T cell repertoires in COVID-19. Method: immunoSEQ multiplex PCR; TCRdb's copy keeps in-frame clones and lacks some. The sample has roughly 45,000 clones, approximately 82% seen once. The sample comprised peripheral blood. The receptors stem from a human donor in a cohort sampled during active COVID-19.

V usage is TRBV5-8 and J usage is TRBJ1-6; D perhaps matches TRBD1 (5 bases). The length of the CDR3 is 15 residues. CDR1 is SGHTS and CDR2 is YDEGEE in the germline V gene. V shed 0 bases and J shed 6 bases, with 10 bases lying between them. The CDR3 spells CASSLGQGGNSPLHF. Written as DNA, the CDR3 is TGTGCCAGCAGCTTGGGCCAGGGAGGTAATTCACCCCTCCACTTT. Complete variable domain (other parts from reference TRBV5-8 and TRBJ1-6): EAGVTQSPTHLIKTRGQQATLRCSPISGHTSVYWYQQALGLGLQFLLWYDEGEERNRGNFPPRFSGRQFPNYSSELNVNALELEDSALYLCASSLGQGGNSPLHFGNGTRLTVT.

This chain connects TRBV19 to TRBJ1-1; D is ambiguous. The CDR3 consists of 14 residues. Trimming left V 5 bases short and J 2 bases short, with 12 bases between. Germline-derived CDR1 and CDR2 are LNHDA and SQIVND (reference sequence). In DNA form, the CDR3 reads TGTGCCAGTAGTTTCTCAAGCCCAAACACTGAAGCTTTCTTT. The encoded protein is CASSFSSPNTEAFF. Based on the CDR3 plus reference TRBV19 and TRBJ1-1, the full variable domain is DGGITQSPKYLFRKEGQNVTLSCEQNLNHDAMYWYRQDPGQGLRLIYYSQIVNDFQKGDIAEGYSVSREKKESFPLTVTSAQKNPTAFYLCASSFSSPNTEAFFGQGTRLTVV.

This chain uses TRBV6-2 or TRBV6-3 with TRBJ2-5; TRBD1 matches at 8 bases. This CDR3 contains 14 residues. CDR1 MNHEY and CDR2 SVGEGT come from the germline V gene. Germline trimming cut 5 bases from V and 5 bases from J; bases unmatched to any gene: 7. The CDR3: CASSRPRTGETQYF. The CDR3 coding sequence is TGTGCCAGCAGTCGTCCGCGGACAGGGGAGACCCAGTACTTC.

CDR3 bases: TGTGCCAGCTCACCGCCGGGACAGAGCACTGAAGCTTTCTTT. Its protein is CASSPPGQSTEAFF. The rearrangement links TRBV18 to TRBJ1-1; 7 bases are shared with TRBD1. With V trimmed by 3 bases and J by 4 bases, 5 bases remained unmatched. Germline V gene data show CDR1 as KGHSH and CDR2 as LQKENI. The CDR3 contains 14 residues. The full variable domain, completed using reference TRBV18 and TRBJ1-1, is NAGVMQNPRHLVRRRGQEARLRCSPMKGHSHVYWYRQLPEEGLKFMVYLQKENIIDESGMPKERFSAEFPKEGPSILRIQQVVRGDSAAYFCASSPPGQSTEAFFGQGTRLTVV.

This chain joins TRBV11-2 and TRBJ2-1; D uncertain. This CDR3 region has 14 residues. Trimming pared 1 base from V and 4 bases from J, leaving 8 bases between. The V gene's germline CDR1 is SGHAT and CDR2 FQNNGV. Here the CDR3 DNA reads TGTGCCAGCAGCTTAGCCGCGCAATACAATGAGCAGTTCTTC. Translation: CASSLAAQYNEQFF.